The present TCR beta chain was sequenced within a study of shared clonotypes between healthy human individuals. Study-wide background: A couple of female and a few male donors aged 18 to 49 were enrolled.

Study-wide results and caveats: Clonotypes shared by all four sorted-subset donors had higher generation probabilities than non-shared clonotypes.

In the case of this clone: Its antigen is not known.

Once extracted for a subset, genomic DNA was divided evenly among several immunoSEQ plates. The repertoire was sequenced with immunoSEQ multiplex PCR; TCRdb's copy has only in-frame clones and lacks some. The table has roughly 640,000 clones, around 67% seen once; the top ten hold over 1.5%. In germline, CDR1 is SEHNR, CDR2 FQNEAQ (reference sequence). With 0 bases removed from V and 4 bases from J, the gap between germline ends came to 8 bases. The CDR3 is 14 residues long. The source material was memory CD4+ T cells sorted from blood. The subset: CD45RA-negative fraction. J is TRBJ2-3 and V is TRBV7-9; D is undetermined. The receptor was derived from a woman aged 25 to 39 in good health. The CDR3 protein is CASSLAVGPDTQYF. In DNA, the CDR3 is TGTGCCAGCAGCTTAGCCGTTGGACCAGATACGCAGTATTTT.